This TCR beta chain was obtained from a study of shared clonotypes between healthy human individuals. Study details: CD4 naive and memory got three plates each, CD8 naive two, CD8 memory one.

The V segment lost 8 bases and the J segment 4 bases; nucleotides outside the gene matches: 5. The germline gives CDR1 MGHDK, CDR2 SYGVNS. The CDR3 is 13 residues long. This clone was found once. What it recognizes is unknown. Whole-study results and caveats: What rarefaction showed was incomplete sorted-subset sequencing despite large depth. Shared clonotypes: roughly 4.5% naive CD4, around 3.5% naive CD8, 2.3% memory CD4, more than 0.3% memory CD8.

The protocol was immunoSEQ multiplex PCR, while the TCRdb copy is restricted to in-frame clones and leaves out a portion. The data contain around 2.5 million clones, approximately 93% of them singletons. Sequencing was carried out using naive CD4+ T cells from PBMCs. Subset reported: CD45RA+ positively selected. The rearrangement uses TRBV25-1 and TRBJ1-1; 9 nucleotides line up with TRBD1. This TCR was recovered from a man aged 18-30 years in good health. Some clones in this sample may be carry-over from other donors' samples. CDR3 bases: TGTGCCAGCGCCGACAGGGGGACCACTGAAGCTTTCTTT. Protein sequence: CASADRGTTEAFF.